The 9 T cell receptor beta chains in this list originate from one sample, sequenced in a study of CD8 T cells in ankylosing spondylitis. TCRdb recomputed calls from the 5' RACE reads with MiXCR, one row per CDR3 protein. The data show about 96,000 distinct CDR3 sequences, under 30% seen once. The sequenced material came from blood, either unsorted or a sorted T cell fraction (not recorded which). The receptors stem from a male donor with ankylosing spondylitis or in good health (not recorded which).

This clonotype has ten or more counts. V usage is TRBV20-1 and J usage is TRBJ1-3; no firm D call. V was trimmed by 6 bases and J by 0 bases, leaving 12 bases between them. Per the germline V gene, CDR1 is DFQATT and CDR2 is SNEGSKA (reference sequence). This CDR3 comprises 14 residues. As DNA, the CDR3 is TGCAGTGCCCAACCCTGGAGCTCTGGAAACACCATATATTTT. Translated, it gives CSAQPWSSGNTIYF.

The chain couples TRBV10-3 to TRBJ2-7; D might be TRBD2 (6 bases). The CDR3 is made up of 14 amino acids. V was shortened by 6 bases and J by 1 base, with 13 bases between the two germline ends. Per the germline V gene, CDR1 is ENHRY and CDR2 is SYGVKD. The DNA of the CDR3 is TGTGCCATCAGCACCGGGACTGAGTCCTACGAGCAGTACTTC. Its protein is CAISTGTESYEQYF.

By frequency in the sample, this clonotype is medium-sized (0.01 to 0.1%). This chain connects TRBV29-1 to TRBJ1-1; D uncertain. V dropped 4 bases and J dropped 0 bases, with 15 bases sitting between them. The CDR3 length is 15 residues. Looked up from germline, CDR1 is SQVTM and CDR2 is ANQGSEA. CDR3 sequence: CSVVPGDGLNTEAFF. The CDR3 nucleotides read TGCAGCGTTGTTCCCGGAGACGGACTGAACACTGAAGCTTTCTTT.

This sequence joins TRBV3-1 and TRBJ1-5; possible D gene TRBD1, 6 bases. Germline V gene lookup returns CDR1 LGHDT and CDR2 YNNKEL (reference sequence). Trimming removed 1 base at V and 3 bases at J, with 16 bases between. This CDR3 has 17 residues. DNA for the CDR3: TGTGCCAGCAGCCAAGGAGCCTACAGGGCGGACAATCAGCCCCAGCATTTT. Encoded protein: CASSQGAYRADNQPQHF.

The DNA of the CDR3 is TGTGCCAGTAGTATTGGACCCGGTCTAGCGAAGAACACCGGGGAGCTGTTTTTT. It translates to CASSIGPGLAKNTGELFF. This chain uses TRBV19 with TRBJ2-2, with a possible D match to TRBD2 (6 bases). The CDR3 contains 18 residues. V was clipped by 3 bases and J by 1 base, with 18 bases between them. Germline CDR1 reads LNHDA; CDR2 reads SQIVND (reference sequence). The full variable domain, with the rest looked up from reference TRBV19 and TRBJ2-2, is DGGITQSPKYLFRKEGQNVTLSCEQNLNHDAMYWYRQDPGQGLRLIYYSQIVNDFQKGDIAEGYSVSREKKESFPLTVTSAQKNPTAFYLCASSIGPGLAKNTGELFFGEGSRLTVL.

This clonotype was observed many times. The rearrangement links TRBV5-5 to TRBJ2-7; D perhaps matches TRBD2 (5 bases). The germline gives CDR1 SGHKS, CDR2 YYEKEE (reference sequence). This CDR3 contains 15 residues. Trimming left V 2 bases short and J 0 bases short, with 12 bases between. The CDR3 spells CASSFRRGSSYEQYF. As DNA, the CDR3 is TGTGCCAGCAGCTTTAGGAGAGGGTCCTCCTACGAGCAGTACTTC.

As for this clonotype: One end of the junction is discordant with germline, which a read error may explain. DNA for the CDR3: TGTGCCTGCAGTGATCCGGGACTAGCGGGGGAGGGCCCCGCAGATACGCAGTATTTT. Its protein product is CACSDPGLAGEGPADTQYF. The chain carries TRBV2 and TRBJ2-3; 14 positions agree with TRBD2. Germline V CDR1 and CDR2: SNHLY, FYNNEI. The CDR3 spans 19 residues.

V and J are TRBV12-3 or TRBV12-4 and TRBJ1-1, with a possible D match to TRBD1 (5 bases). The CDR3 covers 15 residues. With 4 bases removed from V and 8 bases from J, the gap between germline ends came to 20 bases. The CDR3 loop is CASSSNTAVRGEAFF. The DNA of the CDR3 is TGTGCCAGCAGTTCCAACACCGCCGTCCGGGGCGAAGCTTTCTTT.

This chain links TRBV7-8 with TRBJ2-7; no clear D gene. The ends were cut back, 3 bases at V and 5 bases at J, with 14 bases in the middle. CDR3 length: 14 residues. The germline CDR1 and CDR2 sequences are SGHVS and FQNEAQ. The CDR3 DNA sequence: TGTGCCAGCAGCTTCGGTACTGGGCGCGACGAGCAGTACTTC. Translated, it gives CASSFGTGRDEQYF. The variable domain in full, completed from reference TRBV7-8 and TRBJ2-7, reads GAGVSQSPRYKVAKRGQDVALRCDPISGHVSLFWYQQALGQGPEFLTYFQNEAQLDKSGLPSDRFFAERPEGSVSTLKIQRTQQEDSAVYLCASSFGTGRDEQYFGPGTRLTVT.